This record looks at one T cell receptor (beta chain) sequence and its context. Its antigen remains undetermined. Within one base of it there is no much larger clone, and no base qualities were kept. This specimen belongs to a study of blood T cell repertoires in COVID-19 (dated by TCRdb to the early 2020s). Context from the whole study: Samples covering the acute and convalescent phases of COVID-19 were provided by collaborators in the United States, Italy and Spain. The repertoires were released in a freely available public database intended as a resource for research on the immune response to SARS-CoV-2. The material from the prospective study consisted of cDNA or gDNA derived from T cells, B-cell-depleted T cells, or PBMCs. Subjects who had been exposed to COVID-19, were actively infected with it, or had recovered from it provided the deeply sampled blood TCRbeta repertoires that made up the dataset. Samples were obtained from the ongoing ImmuneRACE study (first 160 participants) and from some 1,200 subjects provided by 6 global collaborators. The sample metadata nearly always contained a de-identified subject ID, COVID-19 status, age in years and sex. Where HLA class I and class II types were available, the types were taken from metadata supplied by the sample provider, not from assay-based typing. Beyond this particular receptor, the publication reports: How much clinical and demographic metadata was included differed by source and by participant, and the metadata was provided uncurated.

TCRbeta CDR3 regions were amplified from genomic DNA using the immunoSEQ Assay, a bias-controlled multiplex PCR. The original methods were these. Nucleated cell counts per sample were estimated from amplification of reference gene primers within the assay. Sequence reads were collapsed and filtered to measure the absolute abundance of every unique TCRbeta CDR3 rearrangement. For each sample, productive Simpson clonality was calculated as the square root of Simpson's diversity index over productive rearrangements. As stored in TCRdb, this immuneACCESS dataset retains in-frame rearrangements with V and J assigned. A fraction of the clones does not appear; measured against another copy, unresolved V genes explain less than half of the discrepancy, and the remainder lacks a known reason. The D gene and trimming were derived from the DNA, and the V and J assignments and clone size from that table. This sample lists around 210,000 clones; less than 85% were detected once. Together, the top ten hold under 10% of the sample.

One collaborating source in Seattle enrolled patients while the patients were actively infected and followed the patients over time throughout the course of disease. The collaborating institutions used their own protocols to collect whole blood in K2EDTA tubes. For TCRbeta analysis, collaborators shipped samples in one of three forms: frozen whole blood, isolated PBMCs, or DNA extracted from either of those sample types. Trimming accounts for 6 bases at V and 5 bases at J, while the number of junction bases matched to no gene is 4. Reading the germline V gene gives CDR1 SGHTA and CDR2 FQGTGA. The CDR3 runs 15 amino acids, cysteine and phenylalanine included. Only the CDR3 DNA stays, 45 bases, in frame from base 1.

The chain couples TRBV7-3 to TRBJ2-1; 13 of the junction bases match TRBD2. This TCR came from a woman older than 75 with COVID-19, enrolled during active disease. Sample: peripheral blood. The nucleotide sequence is given as TGTGCCAGCAGTCATGGACTAGCGGGGGACAATGAGCAGTTCTTC. This sequence encodes CASSHGLAGDNEQFF.